A single sample is the source of the 8 T cell receptor beta chains below, sequenced in a study of blood T cell repertoires in COVID-19. Only in-frame clones appear in the TCRdb table, and some are missing; sequencing was by immunoSEQ multiplex PCR. The sample yields some 160,000 clones, about 82% seen once. Sequencing input: peripheral blood. The origin of the receptors is a man aged 65 to 85 with active or convalescent COVID-19.

The chain carries TRBV27 and TRBJ2-2, with D possibly matching TRBD2 (5 bases). The CDR3 consists of 15 residues. Germline V gene data show CDR1 as MNHEY and CDR2 as SMNVEV (reference sequence). V was clipped by 0 bases and J by 4 bases, with 9 bases between them. The CDR3 sequence is CASSLSGKVTGELFF. The DNA for the CDR3 is TGTGCCAGCAGTTTATCCGGGAAGGTCACCGGGGAGCTGTTTTTT.

The chain is built from TRBV5-1 and TRBJ1-1; D might be TRBD1 (5 bases). The CDR3 loop spans 15 amino acids. Trimming stripped 0 bases from V and 0 bases from J, with 9 bases between. The germline CDR1 and CDR2 sequences are SGHRS and YFSETQ. Written as DNA, the CDR3 is TGCGCCAGCAGCTTGGTCGGGGGGTTGAACACTGAAGCTTTCTTT. Encoded protein: CASSLVGGLNTEAFF. The whole variable domain, filled in from reference TRBV5-1 and TRBJ1-1, reads KAGVTQTPRYLIKTRGQQVTLSCSPISGHRSVSWYQQTPGQGLQFLFEYFSETQRNKGNFPGRFSGRQFSNSRSEMNVSTLELGDSALYLCASSLVGGLNTEAFFGQGTRLTVV.

The rearrangement uses TRBV27 and TRBJ2-1, with D perhaps matching TRBD2 (6 bases). Trimming removed 4 bases at V and 1 base at J, with 20 bases between. CDR1 and CDR2 from the germline V gene are MNHEY and SMNVEV (reference sequence). The CDR3 extends over 18 amino acids. CDR3 residues: CASSSRRDSSWSYNEQFF. In DNA, the CDR3 is TGTGCCAGCAGTTCCCGACGGGACTCCTCCTGGTCCTACAATGAGCAGTTCTTC.

The genes are TRBV24-1 and TRBJ2-4; TRBD2 agrees at 7 bases. J lost 2 bases, V lost 5 bases, and 11 bases had no gene match. Germline V gene data show CDR1 as KGHDR and CDR2 as SFDVKD. The CDR3 spans 17 residues. The CDR3 sequence is CATSGREGRESKNIQYF. The CDR3 nucleotides are TGTGCCACCAGTGGTAGGGAGGGCAGGGAATCCAAAAACATTCAGTACTTC.

The V and J genes are TRBV3-1 (or the pseudogene TRBV3-2) and TRBJ2-7; no clear D gene. Trimming stripped 4 bases from V and 5 bases from J, with 15 bases between. Per the germline V gene, CDR1 is LGHDT and CDR2 is YNNKEL (reference sequence). This CDR3 has 14 amino acids. The DNA for the CDR3 is TGTGCCAGCAGCCCGTATGGGCAGTCCGACGAGCAGTACTTC. Translating gives CASSPYGQSDEQYF.

This rearrangement joins TRBV11-3 to TRBJ2-5, with TRBD2 identical over 10 bases. Germline CDR1 and CDR2: SGHNT and YENEEA. The junction had 15 bases not matched to a gene; V was cut back by 3 bases and J by 5 bases. CDR3 length: 18 amino acids. CDR3 in DNA: TGTGCCAGCAGCTTGGGGGATAGGCTAGCGGGAGAGGTGGAGACCCAGTACTTC. Translating it yields CASSLGDRLAGEVETQYF.

The chain couples TRBV6-5 to TRBJ1-3, with 9 bases fitting TRBD1. This CDR3 comprises 15 residues. Germline-derived CDR1 and CDR2 are MNHEY and SVGAGI. The junction had 5 bases not matched to a gene; V was cut back by 5 bases and J by 3 bases. CDR3 sequence (DNA): TGTGCCAGCAGTCACGGGACAGGGAGTGGAAACACCATATATTTT. The encoded protein is CASSHGTGSGNTIYF.

The rearrangement uses TRBV5-1 and TRBJ1-6; a weak D match, TRBD1 (6 bases). The CDR3 consists of 15 residues. Germline loops: CDR1 SGHRS, CDR2 YFSETQ. Deletions cut 4 bases from V and 7 bases from J, with 15 bases between. The CDR3 protein is CASSLIQGPNSPLHF. CDR3 in DNA: TGCGCCAGCAGCCTTATACAGGGACCGAATTCACCCCTCCACTTT.